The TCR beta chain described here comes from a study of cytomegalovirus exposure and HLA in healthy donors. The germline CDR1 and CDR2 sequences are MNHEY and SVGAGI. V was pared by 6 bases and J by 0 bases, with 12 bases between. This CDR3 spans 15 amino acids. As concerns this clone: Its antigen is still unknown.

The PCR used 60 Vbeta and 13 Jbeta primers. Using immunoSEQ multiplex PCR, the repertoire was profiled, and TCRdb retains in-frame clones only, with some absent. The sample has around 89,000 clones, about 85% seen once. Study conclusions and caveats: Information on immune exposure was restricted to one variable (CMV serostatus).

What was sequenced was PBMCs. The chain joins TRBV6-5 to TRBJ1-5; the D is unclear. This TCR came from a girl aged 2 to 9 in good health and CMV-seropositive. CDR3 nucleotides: TGTGCCAGCAGACCGAGGCACGATAGCAATCAGCCCCAGCATTTT. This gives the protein CASRPRHDSNQPQHF.